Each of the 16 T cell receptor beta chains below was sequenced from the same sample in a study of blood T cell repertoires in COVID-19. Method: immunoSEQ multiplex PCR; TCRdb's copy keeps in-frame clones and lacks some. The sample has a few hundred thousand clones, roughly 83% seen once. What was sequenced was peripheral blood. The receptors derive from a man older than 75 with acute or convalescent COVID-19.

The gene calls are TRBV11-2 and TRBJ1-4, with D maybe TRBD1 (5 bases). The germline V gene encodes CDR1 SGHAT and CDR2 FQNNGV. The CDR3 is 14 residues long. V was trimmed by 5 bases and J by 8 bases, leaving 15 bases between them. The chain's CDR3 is CASSPLGRREKLFF. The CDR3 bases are TGTGCCAGCAGCCCACTGGGGCGGCGCGAAAAACTGTTTTTT. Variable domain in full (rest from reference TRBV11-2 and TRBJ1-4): EAGVAQSPRYKIIEKRQSVAFWCNPISGHATLYWYQQILGQGPKLLIQFQNNGVVDDSQLPKDRFSAERLKGVDSTLKIQPAKLEDSAVYLCASSPLGRREKLFFGSGTQLSVL.

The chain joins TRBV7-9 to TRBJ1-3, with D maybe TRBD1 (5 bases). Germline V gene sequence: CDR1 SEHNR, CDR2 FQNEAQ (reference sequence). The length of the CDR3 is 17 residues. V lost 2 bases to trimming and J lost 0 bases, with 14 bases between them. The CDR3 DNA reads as TGTGCCAGCAGCTTACTCAGGGAGGCCCTCTCTGGAAACACCATATATTTT. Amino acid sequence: CASSLLREALSGNTIYF.

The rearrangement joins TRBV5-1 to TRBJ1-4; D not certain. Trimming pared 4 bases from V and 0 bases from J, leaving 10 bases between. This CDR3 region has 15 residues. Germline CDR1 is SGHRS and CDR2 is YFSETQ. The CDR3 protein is CASSRLAATNEKLFF. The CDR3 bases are TGCGCCAGCAGCCGTTTAGCTGCAACTAATGAAAAACTGTTTTTT.

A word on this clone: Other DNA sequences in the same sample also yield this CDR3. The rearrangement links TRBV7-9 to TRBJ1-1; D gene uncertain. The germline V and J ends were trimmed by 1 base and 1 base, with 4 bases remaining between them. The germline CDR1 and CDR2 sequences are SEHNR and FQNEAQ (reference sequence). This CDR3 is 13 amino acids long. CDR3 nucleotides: TGTGCCAGCAGCTTAGGGCAGAACACTGAAGCTTTCTTT. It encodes CASSLGQNTEAFF.

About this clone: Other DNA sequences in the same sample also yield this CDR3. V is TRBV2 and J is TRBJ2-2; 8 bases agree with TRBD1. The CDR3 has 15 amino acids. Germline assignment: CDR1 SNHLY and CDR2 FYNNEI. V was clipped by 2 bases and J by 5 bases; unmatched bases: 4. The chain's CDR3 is CASSEQGAGTGELFF. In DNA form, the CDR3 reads TGTGCCAGCAGTGAACAGGGGGCGGGGACCGGGGAGCTGTTTTTT.

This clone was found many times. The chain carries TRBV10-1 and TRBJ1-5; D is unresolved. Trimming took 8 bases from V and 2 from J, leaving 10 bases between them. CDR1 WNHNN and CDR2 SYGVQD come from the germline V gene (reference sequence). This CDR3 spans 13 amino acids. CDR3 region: CASEGEGNQPQHF. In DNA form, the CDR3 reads TGCGCCAGCGAAGGTGAGGGCAATCAGCCCCAGCATTTT.

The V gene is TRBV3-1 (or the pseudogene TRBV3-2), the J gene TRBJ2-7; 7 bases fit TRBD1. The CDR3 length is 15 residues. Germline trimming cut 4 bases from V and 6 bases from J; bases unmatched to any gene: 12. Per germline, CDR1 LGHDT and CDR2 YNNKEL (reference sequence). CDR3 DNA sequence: TGTGCCAGCAGCCCCCGGACAGGATCCGCCGCCGAGCAGTACTTC. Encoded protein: CASSPRTGSAAEQYF.

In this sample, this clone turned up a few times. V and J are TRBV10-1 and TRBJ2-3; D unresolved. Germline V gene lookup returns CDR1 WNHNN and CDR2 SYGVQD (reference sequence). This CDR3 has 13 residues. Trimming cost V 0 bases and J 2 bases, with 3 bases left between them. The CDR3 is CASSESNTDTQYF. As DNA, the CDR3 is TGCGCCAGCAGTGAGTCCAACACAGATACGCAGTATTTT.

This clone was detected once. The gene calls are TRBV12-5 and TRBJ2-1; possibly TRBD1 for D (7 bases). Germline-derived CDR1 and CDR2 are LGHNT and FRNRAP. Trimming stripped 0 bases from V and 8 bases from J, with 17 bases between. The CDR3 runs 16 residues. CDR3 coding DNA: TGTGCTAGTGGTTTGGTACTCGGAGGGGGCGACTATGAGCAGTTCTTC. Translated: CASGLVLGGGDYEQFF.

For the CDR3, the DNA is TGTGCCAGCAGTTCCTCCGGGACAGGGAAATACGAGCAGTACTTC. Residues: CASSSSGTGKYEQYF. The chain links TRBV28 to TRBJ2-7, with TRBD1 matching 9 bases. V gave up 4 bases and J gave up 4 bases; unmatched junction bases: 8. The CDR3 runs 15 residues. CDR1 and CDR2 (germline): MDHEN, SYDVKM.

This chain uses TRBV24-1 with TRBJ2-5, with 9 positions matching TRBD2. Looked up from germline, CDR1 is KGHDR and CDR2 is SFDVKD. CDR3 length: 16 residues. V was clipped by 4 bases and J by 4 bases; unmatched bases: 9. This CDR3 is CATSEPSGDLRETQYF. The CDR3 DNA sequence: TGTGCCACCAGTGAACCTAGCGGGGACTTGCGAGAGACCCAGTACTTC.

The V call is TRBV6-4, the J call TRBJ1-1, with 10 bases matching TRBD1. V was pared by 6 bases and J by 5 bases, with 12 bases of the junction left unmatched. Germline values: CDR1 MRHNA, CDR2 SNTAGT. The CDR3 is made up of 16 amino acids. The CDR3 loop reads CASRMTGGEVGTEAFF. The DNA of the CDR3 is TGTGCCAGCAGAATGACAGGGGGCGAGGTAGGAACTGAAGCTTTCTTT.

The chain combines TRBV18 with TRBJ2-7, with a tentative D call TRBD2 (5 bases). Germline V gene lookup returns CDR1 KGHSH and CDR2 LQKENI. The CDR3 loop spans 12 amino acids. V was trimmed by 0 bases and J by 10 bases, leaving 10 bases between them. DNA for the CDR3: TGTGCCAGCTCACCACCGAGAGGGTTCCAGTACTTC. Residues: CASSPPRGFQYF.

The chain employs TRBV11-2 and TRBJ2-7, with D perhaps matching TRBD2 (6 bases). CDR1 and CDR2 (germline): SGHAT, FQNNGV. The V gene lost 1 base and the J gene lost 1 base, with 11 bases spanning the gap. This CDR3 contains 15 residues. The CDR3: CASSLAQSGSYEQYF. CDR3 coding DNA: TGTGCCAGCAGCTTAGCTCAGAGCGGGTCCTACGAGCAGTACTTC.

CDR3 DNA: TGTGCCAGCAGTTACTCGGGCCCGTCCCACGAGCAGTACTTC. This codes for CASSYSGPSHEQYF. The J gene is TRBJ2-7, the V gene TRBV6-5, with no clear D. Germline-derived CDR1 and CDR2 are MNHEY and SVGAGI. The V gene lost 0 bases and the J gene lost 5 bases, with 11 bases spanning the gap. The CDR3 contains 14 residues.

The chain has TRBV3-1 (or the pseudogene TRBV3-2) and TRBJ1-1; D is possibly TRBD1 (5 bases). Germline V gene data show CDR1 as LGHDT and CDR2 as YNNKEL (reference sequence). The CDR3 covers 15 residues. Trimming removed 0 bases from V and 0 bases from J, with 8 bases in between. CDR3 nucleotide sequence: TGTGCCAGCAGCCAAGAGGAGGGGATGAACACTGAAGCTTTCTTT. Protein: CASSQEEGMNTEAFF.